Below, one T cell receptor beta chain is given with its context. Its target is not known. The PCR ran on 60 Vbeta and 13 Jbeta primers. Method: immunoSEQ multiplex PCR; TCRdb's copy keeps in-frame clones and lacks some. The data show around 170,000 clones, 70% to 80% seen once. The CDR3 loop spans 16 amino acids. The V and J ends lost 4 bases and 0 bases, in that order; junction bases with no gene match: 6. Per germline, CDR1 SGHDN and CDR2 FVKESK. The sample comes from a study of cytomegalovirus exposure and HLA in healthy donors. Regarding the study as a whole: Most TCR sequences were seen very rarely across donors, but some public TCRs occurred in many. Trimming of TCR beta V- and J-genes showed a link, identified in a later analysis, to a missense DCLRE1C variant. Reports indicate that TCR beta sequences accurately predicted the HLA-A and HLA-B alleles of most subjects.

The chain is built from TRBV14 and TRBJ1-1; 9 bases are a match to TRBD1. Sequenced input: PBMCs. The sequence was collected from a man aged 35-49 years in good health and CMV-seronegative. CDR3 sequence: CASSPRTGAMNTEAFF. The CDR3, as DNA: TGTGCCAGCAGCCCACGGACAGGGGCGATGAACACTGAAGCTTTCTTT.